This entry lists 29 T cell receptor beta chains sequenced from one sample in a study of CD8 T cells in ankylosing spondylitis. TCRdb recomputed calls from the 5' RACE reads with MiXCR, one row per CDR3 protein. The table includes roughly 250,000 distinct CDR3 sequences, 8.6% detected once. Specimen: blood, either unsorted or a sorted T cell fraction (not recorded which). Source of these receptors: a male donor with ankylosing spondylitis or in good health (not recorded which).

In DNA, the CDR3 is TGTGCCAGCAGTTCGCCCGAAAGCCCCTACGAGCAGTACTTC. This codes for CASSSPESPYEQYF. The rearrangement joins TRBV12-3 or TRBV12-4 to TRBJ2-7; D not certain. V dropped 4 bases and J dropped 2 bases, with 12 bases sitting between them. The CDR3 is 14 residues long.

This clonotype was detected many times. This chain uses TRBV5-1 with TRBJ1-2, with D tentatively TRBD1 (6 bases). Trimming removed 3 bases at V and 4 bases at J, with 19 bases between. CDR1 SGHRS and CDR2 YFSETQ come from the germline V gene. The CDR3 length is 16 residues. CDR3 in amino acids: CASSSRLQGKAYGYTF. The DNA for the CDR3 is TGCGCCAGCAGCTCAAGGTTACAGGGAAAGGCCTATGGCTACACCTTC.

This clonotype was seen many times. V gene TRBV5-1 combines with J gene TRBJ2-7, with D perhaps matching TRBD2 (6 bases). The CDR3 contains 13 residues. CDR1 and CDR2 (germline): SGHRS, YFSETQ. Trimming stripped 0 bases from V and 6 bases from J, with 10 bases between. Here the CDR3 DNA reads TGCGCCAGCAGCTTGGTGGGGGGACGCGAGCAGTACTTC. This translates into CASSLVGGREQYF.

A word on this clonotype: This may stem from a read error, because a much larger clone lies one nucleotide away. The rearrangement links TRBV7-2 to TRBJ2-1; a weak D match, TRBD2 (6 bases). The germline gives CDR1 SGHTA, CDR2 FQGNSA. The CDR3 runs to 17 residues. The CDR3 protein is CATSLELAGSVYNEQFF. The CDR3 DNA sequence: TGTGCCACCAGCTTAGAACTGGCGGGGTCCGTATACAATGAGCAGTTCTTC.

V usage is TRBV4-3 and J usage is TRBJ2-5; TRBD2 might be the D (6 bases). The CDR3 spans 17 residues. The V end was cut by 3 bases, the J end by 2 bases, with 19 bases between. From germline, CDR1 is LGHNA and CDR2 YSLEER. The CDR3 bases are TGCGCCAGCAGCCAGGTTTACAACCCGGGGACTCAAGAGACCCAGTACTTC. It specifies CASSQVYNPGTQETQYF.

This clonotype was recorded many times. The rearrangement joins TRBV9 to TRBJ1-5; no firm D call. Trimming left V 0 bases short and J 3 bases short, with 10 bases between. This CDR3 comprises 15 residues. CDR1 is SGDLS and CDR2 is YYNGEE in the germline V gene. CDR3 sequence (DNA): TGTGCCAGCAGCGTAGAGGGAAACATCAATCAGCCCCAGCATTTT. Translated, it gives CASSVEGNINQPQHF.

This clonotype was picked up many times. The V gene is TRBV20-1, the J gene TRBJ2-7, with 9 bases identical to TRBD1. Germline CDR1 DFQATT, CDR2 SNEGSKA (reference sequence). V trimming: 6 bases; J trimming: 2 bases; junction bases outside the gene matches: 8. The CDR3 contains 14 residues. In nucleotides, the CDR3 is TGCAGTGCATCGCCGGGACAGGGTACCTACGAGCAGTACTTC. Its protein is CSASPGQGTYEQYF.

The sample holds many counts of this clonotype. The genes are TRBV5-5 and TRBJ1-3, with D possibly matching TRBD1 (5 bases). Germline V gives CDR1 SGHKS, CDR2 YYEKEE (reference sequence). Trimming left V 1 base short and J 2 bases short, with 7 bases between. The CDR3 has 14 amino acids. The chain's CDR3 is CASSLRQTGNTIYF. The DNA of the CDR3 is TGTGCCAGCAGCTTGAGACAGACTGGAAACACCATATATTTT.

This clonotype was recorded many times. The chain recombines TRBV7-9 with TRBJ2-5; maybe TRBD2 (5 bases). The germline gives CDR1 SEHNR, CDR2 FQNEAQ (reference sequence). This CDR3 is 13 amino acids long. With 5 bases removed from V and 3 bases from J, the gap between germline ends came to 10 bases. The DNA for the CDR3 is TGTGCCAGCAGCCAGGACTCCAAAGAGACCCAGTACTTC. Protein sequence: CASSQDSKETQYF.

The chain employs TRBV20-1 and TRBJ1-2; 7 nucleotides line up with TRBD1. CDR1 and CDR2 from the germline V gene are DFQATT and SNEGSKA (reference sequence). The CDR3 totals 14 residues. With V trimmed by 3 bases and J by 6 bases, 10 bases remained unmatched. The CDR3 loop reads CSASTGVEGNGYTF. In DNA form, the CDR3 reads TGCAGTGCTAGTACAGGGGTTGAGGGAAATGGCTACACCTTC.

The sample holds many counts of this clonotype. The V gene is TRBV6-1, the J gene TRBJ2-3; TRBD1 matches 8 bases. This CDR3 is 16 amino acids long. J was trimmed by 4 bases and V by 7 bases; bases with no gene match: 13. Germline lookup yields CDR1 MNHNS and CDR2 SASEGT. Here the CDR3 DNA reads TGTGCCAGCACCTATCGGGGACAGGCAACCTCAGATACGCAGTATTTT. Translation gives CASTYRGQATSDTQYF.

There are many counts of this clonotype. This chain joins TRBV15 and TRBJ1-5, with D tentatively TRBD1 (5 bases). Trimming took off 5 bases at V and 4 bases at J, with 12 bases between the two ends. This CDR3 comprises 14 residues. The germline V gene has CDR1 LNHNV and CDR2 YYDKDF (reference sequence). CDR3 amino acids: CATSSPGRNQPQHF. The CDR3 nucleotides are TGTGCCACCAGCTCCCCGGGGCGGAATCAGCCCCAGCATTTT.

This clonotype was counted at least ten times. The chain couples TRBV29-1 to TRBJ2-2; D uncertain. This CDR3 is 13 amino acids long. V lost 4 bases and J lost 0, with 6 bases in between. Germline values: CDR1 SQVTM, CDR2 ANQGSEA. CDR3 sequence: CSVVGANTGELFF. CDR3 in DNA: TGCAGCGTTGTGGGCGCGAACACCGGGGAGCTGTTTTTT.

This clonotype came up many times. The rearrangement links TRBV20-1 to TRBJ2-3, with D tentatively TRBD2 (6 bases). The CDR3 is 13 amino acids. Per germline, CDR1 DFQATT and CDR2 SNEGSKA (reference sequence). V lost 5 bases and J 8 bases, leaving 17 bases between the germline ends. As DNA, the CDR3 is TGCAGTGCTGGGGCCCAGCGGGTCGCTACGCAGTATTTT. Translated, it gives CSAGAQRVATQYF.

The chain joins TRBV30 to TRBJ2-3, with 9 bases fitting TRBD2. Germline trimming cut 7 bases from V and 4 bases from J; bases unmatched to any gene: 9. This CDR3 has 14 amino acids. Germline V gene lookup returns CDR1 GTSNPN and CDR2 SVGIG (reference sequence). DNA for the CDR3: TGTGCCTCTTCGAAGCGGGGGGCCTCAGATACGCAGTATTTT. It encodes CASSKRGASDTQYF.

This clonotype was counted a few times. V is TRBV6-1 and J is TRBJ2-1, with D perhaps matching TRBD1 or TRBD2 (5 bases each). The CDR3 is 15 residues long. CDR1 is MNHNS, CDR2 SASEGT, per germline. V shed 6 bases and J shed 0 bases, with 12 bases lying between them. The CDR3 spells CASSQRGVSYNEQFF. The CDR3 DNA follows: TGTGCCAGCAGCCAAAGAGGGGTCTCCTACAATGAGCAGTTCTTC.

This clonotype was seen at least ten times. CDR3 DNA sequence: TGTGCCATCAGTCCTGACAACCCACCCTGGGAGCAGTACTTC. As protein: CAISPDNPPWEQYF. The rearrangement uses TRBV10-3 and TRBJ2-7; D is ambiguous. Trimming left V 5 bases short and J 7 bases short, with 18 bases between. This CDR3 is built from 14 residues. Germline CDR1 and CDR2: ENHRY and SYGVKD.

As concerns this clonotype: Because the CDR3 is missing its conserved closing phenylalanine or tryptophan, this is likely a read error. This chain connects TRBV6-1 to TRBJ2-1; weak D call: TRBD1 (6 bases). V lost 2 bases to trimming and J lost 9 bases, with 14 bases between them. The CDR3 extends over 14 amino acids. Germline V CDR1 and CDR2: MNHNS, SASEGT. CDR3 sequence: CASSEILQGSEQFI. CDR3 in DNA: TGTGCCAGCAGTGAAATTTTACAGGGAAGTGAGCAGTTCATC.

Note on this clonotype: This may be a read error, as it is one base from a much larger clone. J is TRBJ2-2 and V is TRBV7-9; 9 positions agree with TRBD1. From germline, CDR1 is SEHNR and CDR2 FQNEAQ (reference sequence). The CDR3 contains 15 residues. Unmatched junction bases numbered 10, after V lost 7 bases and J lost 7 bases. Written as DNA, the CDR3 is TGTGCCAGCAACGGAGGGGACAGGGCGATCGGGGAGCTGTTTTTT. Encoded protein: CASNGGDRAIGELFF.

There are many counts of this clonotype. The chain uses TRBV20-1 and TRBJ2-7, with a tentative D call TRBD1 (6 bases). The CDR3 is 12 residues long. CDR1 and CDR2 (germline): DFQATT, SNEGSKA (reference sequence). V dropped 3 bases and J dropped 7 bases, with 13 bases sitting between them. CDR3 protein: CSASGNQGEQYF. Written as DNA, the CDR3 is TGCAGTGCTAGCGGGAACCAGGGGGAGCAGTACTTC.

The chain joins TRBV10-3 to TRBJ2-7, with D perhaps TRBD2 (5 bases). Germline lookup yields CDR1 ENHRY and CDR2 SYGVKD. V was shortened by 6 bases and J by 0 bases, with 6 bases between the two germline ends. The CDR3 runs to 12 residues. Here the CDR3 DNA reads TGTGCCATCAGGGGGAGCTCCTACGAGCAGTACTTC. This codes for CAIRGSSYEQYF.

Only a few counts were recorded for this clonotype. CDR3 bases: TGTGCCAGCAGCTTAGGGTCTAGCGGGGGGTACAATGAGCAGTTCTTC. Its translation is CASSLGSSGGYNEQFF. This sequence joins TRBV7-8 and TRBJ2-1; 11 nucleotides match TRBD2. Germline V gene sequence: CDR1 SGHVS, CDR2 FQNEAQ. The V gene end was trimmed by 1 base and the J gene end by 4 bases; junction bases not matched to a gene: 3. The CDR3 has 16 amino acids.

This clonotype was seen repeatedly, ten times or more. This sequence joins TRBV6-2 or TRBV6-3 and TRBJ2-7, with a tentative D call TRBD2 (6 bases). Germline CDR1 reads MNHEY; CDR2 reads SVGEGT. V gave up 0 bases and J gave up 0 bases, with 21 bases separating them. This CDR3 comprises 19 residues. CDR3 sequence (DNA): TGTGCCAGCAGTTACTCGACGGGGGTAGGGCGACCCTACTCCTACGAGCAGTACTTC. It yields the protein CASSYSTGVGRPYSYEQYF.

This clonotype was picked up many times. CDR3 sequence: CASRLGTGNTEAFF. The CDR3 DNA reads as TGTGCCAGCCGTCTCGGGACAGGGAACACTGAAGCTTTCTTT. V usage is TRBV12-3 or TRBV12-4 and J usage is TRBJ1-1; TRBD1 matches 8 bases. V was clipped by 8 bases and J by 1 base; unmatched bases: 6. The CDR3 is 14 amino acids.

This clonotype was picked up many times. The rearrangement joins TRBV20-1 to TRBJ2-3; TRBD2 agrees at 8 bases. The V segment lost 5 bases and the J segment 3 bases; nucleotides outside the gene matches: 7. There are 14 residues in the CDR3. Germline V lookup: CDR1 DFQATT, CDR2 SNEGSKA (reference sequence). CDR3 sequence: CSAGRGGMTDTQYF. In nucleotides, the CDR3 is TGCAGTGCTGGCCGGGGGGGGATGACAGATACGCAGTATTTT.

This clonotype showed up many times. V is TRBV3-1 and J is TRBJ2-3, with D possibly being TRBD2 (7 bases). The CDR3 extends over 17 amino acids. Germline values: CDR1 LGHDT, CDR2 YNNKEL (reference sequence). V was cut by 0 bases and J by 0 bases, with 13 bases left in between. DNA for the CDR3: TGTGCCAGCAGCCAAGAGGGAGGGGGACTTAGCACAGATACGCAGTATTTT. Amino acid sequence: CASSQEGGGLSTDTQYF.

The chain is built from TRBV27 and TRBJ1-5; 7 positions agree with TRBD1. In germline, CDR1 is MNHEY, CDR2 SMNVEV (reference sequence). The CDR3 contains 14 residues. J was trimmed by 5 bases and V by 2 bases; bases with no gene match: 3. Here the CDR3 DNA reads TGTGCCAGCAGTTTAAGACAGGGTCATCAGCCCCAGCATTTT. Translating gives CASSLRQGHQPQHF.

The genes are TRBV21-1 and TRBJ1-1. TRBV21-1 is a pseudogene. The CDR3 has 15 residues. CDR3 residues: CASSAGGELNTEAFF. Written as DNA, the CDR3 is TGTGCCAGCAGCGCCGGAGGGGAGCTGAACACTGAAGCTTTCTTT.

This clonotype was counted at least ten times. The rearrangement uses TRBV7-9 and TRBJ2-3, with 7 bases aligning to TRBD1. Trimming removed 5 bases from V and 2 bases from J; junction bases left unmatched: 10. The germline V gene has CDR1 SEHNR and CDR2 FQNEAQ (reference sequence). The CDR3 runs 16 residues. The CDR3 region has the DNA TGTGCCAGCAGCCAGGGGGATGGGAGTTTCACAGATACGCAGTATTTT. Amino acid sequence: CASSQGDGSFTDTQYF.